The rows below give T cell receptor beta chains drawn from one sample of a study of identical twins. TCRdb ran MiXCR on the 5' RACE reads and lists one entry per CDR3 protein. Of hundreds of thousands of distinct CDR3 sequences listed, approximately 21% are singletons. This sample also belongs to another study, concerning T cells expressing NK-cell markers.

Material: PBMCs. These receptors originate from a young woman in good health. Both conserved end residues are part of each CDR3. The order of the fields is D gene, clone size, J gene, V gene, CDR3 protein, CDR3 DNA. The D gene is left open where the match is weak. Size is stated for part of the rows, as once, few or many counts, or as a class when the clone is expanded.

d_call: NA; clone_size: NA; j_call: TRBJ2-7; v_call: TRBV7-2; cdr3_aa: CASSAAGYGDEQYF; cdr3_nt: TGTGCCAGCAGCGCCGCAGGGTACGGGGACGAGCAGTACTTC
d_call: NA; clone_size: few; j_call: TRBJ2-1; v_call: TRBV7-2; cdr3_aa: CASSFQVTQGSEQFF; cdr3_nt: TGTGCCAGCAGCTTTCAGGTCACGCAGGGGAGTGAGCAGTTCTTC
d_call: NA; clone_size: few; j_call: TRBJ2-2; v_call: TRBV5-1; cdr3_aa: CASSLKPENTGELFF; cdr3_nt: TGCGCCAGCAGCTTGAAGCCAGAGAACACCGGGGAGCTGTTTTTT
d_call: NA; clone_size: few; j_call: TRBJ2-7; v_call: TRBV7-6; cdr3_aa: CASSLEVEGTVEYF; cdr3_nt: TGTGCCAGCAGCTTAGAAGTCGAAGGGACGGTGGAGTACTTC
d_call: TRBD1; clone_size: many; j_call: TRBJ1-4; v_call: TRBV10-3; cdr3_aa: CAISESGGEEKLFF; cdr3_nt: TGTGCCATCAGTGAATCAGGGGGGGAAGAAAAACTGTTTTTT
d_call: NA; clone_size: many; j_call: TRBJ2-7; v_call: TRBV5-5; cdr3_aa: CASSLSGLSYEQYF; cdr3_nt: TGTGCCAGCAGTTTAAGCGGCCTATCCTACGAGCAGTACTTC
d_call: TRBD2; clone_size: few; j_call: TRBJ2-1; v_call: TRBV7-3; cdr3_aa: CASSSGLAADEQFF; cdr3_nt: TGTGCCAGCAGCTCGGGACTAGCTGCCGATGAGCAGTTCTTC
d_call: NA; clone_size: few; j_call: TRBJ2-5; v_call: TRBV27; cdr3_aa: CASSLTPGYQETQYF; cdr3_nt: TGTGCCAGCAGTTTAACCCCCGGGTACCAAGAGACCCAGTACTTC
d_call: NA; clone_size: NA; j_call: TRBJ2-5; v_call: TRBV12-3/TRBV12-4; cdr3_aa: CASTVRGETQYF; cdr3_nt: TGTGCCAGCACCGTGAGAGGAGAGACCCAGTACTTC
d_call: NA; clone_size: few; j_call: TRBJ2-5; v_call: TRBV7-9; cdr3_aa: CASSPVAQGMDQETQYF; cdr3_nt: TGTGCCAGCAGCCCTGTGGCTCAGGGAATGGATCAAGAGACCCAGTACTTC
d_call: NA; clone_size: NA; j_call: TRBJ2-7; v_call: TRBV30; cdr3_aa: CAWKVYSSSYEQYF; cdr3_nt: TGTGCCTGGAAGGTGTACTCGAGCTCCTACGAGCAGTACTTC